Each of the 29 T cell receptor beta chains below was sequenced from the same sample in a study of blood T cell repertoires in COVID-19. Repertoires were generated with immunoSEQ multiplex PCR, while TCRdb's copy carries only in-frame clones and drops some. The table records roughly 430,000 clones, around 90% of them present only once. What was sequenced was PBMCs or T cells enriched from blood (not recorded which). The origin of the receptors is a woman aged 35 to 49 with acute COVID-19.

This chain joins TRBV9 and TRBJ1-1; the match to TRBD1 covers 8 bases. The germline CDR1 and CDR2 sequences are SGDLS and YYNGEE. There are 13 residues in the CDR3. The V gene end was trimmed by 3 bases and the J gene end by 6 bases; junction bases not matched to a gene: 4. CDR3 region: CASSGYRGSEAFF. The CDR3 DNA sequence: TGTGCCAGCAGCGGCTACAGGGGGTCTGAAGCTTTCTTT.

The chain has TRBV4-1 and TRBJ2-7, with 11 bases aligning to TRBD1. Germline V lookup: CDR1 MGHRA, CDR2 YSYEKL. V dropped 5 bases and J dropped 2; count of bases not matched to a gene: 5. CDR3 size: 15 residues. The CDR3 DNA sequence: TGCGCCAGCAGCTTCGGGACAGGGGGGCCCTACGAGCAGTACTTC. Its protein product is CASSFGTGGPYEQYF.

This rearrangement joins TRBV2 to TRBJ2-1, with 8 bases fitting TRBD2. Losses at the gene ends were 1 base for V and 6 bases for J; bases not matched to a gene: 5. Per the germline V gene, CDR1 is SNHLY and CDR2 is FYNNEI. CDR3 size: 15 residues. The CDR3 protein is CASSEDGGATNEQFF. The CDR3 DNA sequence: TGTGCCAGCAGTGAAGACGGGGGGGCCACCAATGAGCAGTTCTTC.

The chain couples TRBV5-1 to TRBJ1-1; D uncertain. The CDR3 contains 15 residues. V lost 0 bases to trimming and J lost 1 base, with 10 bases between them. Germline CDR1 SGHRS, CDR2 YFSETQ. CDR3 DNA sequence: TGCGCCAGCAGCTTGGCCGTGACGGGGAACACTGAAGCTTTCTTT. Protein sequence: CASSLAVTGNTEAFF.

The chain combines TRBV5-4 with TRBJ1-1; D is possibly TRBD1 (5 bases). This CDR3 comprises 15 residues. CDR1 is SGHNT and CDR2 is YYREEE in the germline V gene (reference sequence). Trimming removed 3 bases at V and 1 base at J, with 13 bases between. The CDR3 DNA reads TGTGCCAGCAGCTGGTCCAGGGCCCGGAACACTGAAGCTTTCTTT. Its protein is CASSWSRARNTEAFF.

This rearrangement joins TRBV13 to TRBJ2-2; the match to TRBD2 covers 11 bases. The germline CDR1 and CDR2 sequences are PRHDT and FYEKMQ (reference sequence). This CDR3 is built from 17 residues. V lost 3 bases and J lost 2; bases outside the gene matches: 5. The CDR3 sequence: CASSFLAGGTNTGELFF. In DNA form, the CDR3 reads TGTGCCAGCAGCTTTCTAGCGGGGGGCACTAACACCGGGGAGCTGTTTTTT.

In its sample, this clone was seen once. The chain links TRBV5-4 to TRBJ2-7; weak D call: TRBD2 (6 bases). The CDR3 length is 14 residues. Germline values: CDR1 SGHNT, CDR2 YYREEE (reference sequence). The V end lost 5 bases, the J end lost 1 base, and 13 bases lay between the germline ends. The CDR3 spells CASSQIGGSYEQYF. DNA for the CDR3: TGTGCCAGCAGTCAAATCGGGGGATCCTACGAGCAGTACTTC.

The chain is built from TRBV5-1 and TRBJ1-6; 7 bases align to TRBD1. Germline values: CDR1 SGHRS, CDR2 YFSETQ. The CDR3 consists of 13 residues. After removal of 3 bases from V and 7 bases from J, the junction contained 1 base not matched to a gene. The CDR3 DNA is TGCGCCAGCAGCTGGGACAGAAATTCACCCCTCCACTTT. Its translation is CASSWDRNSPLHF.

The chain joins TRBV19 to TRBJ2-5; possible D gene TRBD1, 5 bases. The germline V gene encodes CDR1 LNHDA and CDR2 SQIVND (reference sequence). Trimming cost V 1 base and J 5 bases, with 11 bases left between them. There are 14 residues in the CDR3. Written as DNA, the CDR3 is TGTGCCAGTAGTATAGGAGAGGCAGGGGAGACCCAGTACTTC. This codes for CASSIGEAGETQYF.

The chain combines TRBV4-2 with TRBJ2-1; TRBD2 aligns across 8 bases. V trimming: 0 bases; J trimming: 2 bases; junction bases outside the gene matches: 6. CDR1 is LGHNA and CDR2 is YNFKEQ in the germline V gene. The length of the CDR3 is 17 residues. The CDR3 region is CASSQERSGGPYNEQFF. DNA of the CDR3: TGTGCCAGCAGCCAAGAGAGGAGCGGGGGACCCTACAATGAGCAGTTCTTC.

The chain is built from TRBV6-4 and TRBJ2-1; TRBD2 is a possible D gene (5 bases). The CDR3 length is 13 residues. Trimming pared 5 bases from V and 5 bases from J, leaving 10 bases between. Germline V gene lookup returns CDR1 MRHNA and CDR2 SNTAGT. This CDR3 is CASSREYNNEQFF. The CDR3 region has the DNA TGTGCCAGCAGTAGGGAGTACAACAATGAGCAGTTCTTC.

The rearrangement joins TRBV2 to TRBJ1-5, with D uncertain. Deletions cut 7 bases from V and 1 base from J, with 8 bases between. The CDR3 has 13 residues. Looked up from germline, CDR1 is SNHLY and CDR2 is FYNNEI. The CDR3 sequence: CASKEESNQPQHF. In DNA form, the CDR3 reads TGTGCCAGCAAGGAGGAGAGCAATCAGCCCCAGCATTTT.

The chain links TRBV7-2 to TRBJ2-5; 9 nucleotides match TRBD2. J lost 5 bases, V lost 6 bases, and 10 bases had no gene match. CDR3 length equals 15 residues. CDR1 SGHTA and CDR2 FQGNSA come from the germline V gene. The CDR3, as DNA: TGTGCCAGCAGTTCGGGGCTCCTAGCGGGGGAGACCCAGTACTTC. Translation: CASSSGLLAGETQYF. The whole variable domain, remainder taken from reference TRBV7-2 and TRBJ2-5, is GAGVSQSPSNKVTEKGKDVELRCDPISGHTALYWYRQSLGQGLEFLIYFQGNSAPDKSGLPSDRFSAERTGGSVSTLTIQRTQQEDSAVYLCASSSGLLAGETQYFGPGTRLLVL.

This clone was observed a single time. The chain joins TRBV5-6 to TRBJ2-7, with 7 bases matching TRBD2. Germline loops: CDR1 SGHDT, CDR2 YYEEEE. The J segment lost 5 bases and the V segment lost 0 bases, leaving 5 bases of the junction unmatched. This CDR3 region has 14 residues. In DNA form, the CDR3 reads TGTGCCAGCAGCTTGGGCGGGGGTCGGAACGAGCAGTACTTC. Protein sequence: CASSLGGGRNEQYF.

CDR3 loop: CASTVRDYGYTF. The CDR3 nucleotides read TGTGCCAGCACGGTGAGAGACTATGGCTACACCTTC. The chain carries TRBV2 and TRBJ1-2; no firm D call. From germline, CDR1 is SNHLY and CDR2 FYNNEI. This CDR3 contains 12 residues. V was pared by 7 bases and J by 3 bases, with 9 bases between.

The chain combines TRBV12-2 with TRBJ1-1. TRBV12-2 is labeled a pseudogene. The CDR3 contains 14 residues. The CDR3 is CASRLGRSNTEAFF. The CDR3 DNA reads as TGTGCAAGTCGCTTAGGCCGGTCGAACACTGAAGCTTTCTTT.

This clone was counted once. The chain recombines TRBV5-6 with TRBJ1-2, with 7 bases that match TRBD1. Germline loops: CDR1 SGHDT, CDR2 YYEEEE. The CDR3 length is 14 residues. The ends lost 5 bases at V and 4 bases at J; junction bases unmatched: 8. The CDR3 region is CASRKGQWIYGYTF. The CDR3 coding sequence is TGTGCCAGCAGGAAGGGACAGTGGATCTATGGCTACACCTTC.

The chain carries TRBV6-1 and TRBJ2-1, with TRBD1 identical over 9 bases. Per germline, CDR1 MNHNS and CDR2 SASEGT. This CDR3 has 16 residues. The V and J ends lost 2 bases and 4 bases, in that order; junction bases with no gene match: 6. The DNA for the CDR3 is TGTGCCAGCAGTGAAAAGACAGGGGGACTTTACAATGAGCAGTTCTTC. As protein: CASSEKTGGLYNEQFF.

This chain uses TRBV5-6 with TRBJ1-2; D is unresolved. V was clipped by 6 bases and J by 4 bases, with 22 bases between them. The CDR3 covers 16 residues. Germline lookup yields CDR1 SGHDT and CDR2 YYEEEE. Here the CDR3 DNA reads TGTGCCAGCACCACGGGAGGGATCCTCGGAGGCTATGGCTACACCTTC. The encoded protein is CASTTGGILGGYGYTF.

The genes are TRBV20-1 and TRBJ2-5, with D unclear. Germline CDR1 is DFQATT and CDR2 is SNEGSKA (reference sequence). This CDR3 is 11 amino acids long. Trimming took 3 bases from V and 5 from J, leaving 7 bases between them. DNA for the CDR3: TGCAGTGCTAGCCTCCAGGAGACCCAGTACTTC. It specifies CSASLQETQYF.

CDR3 protein: CASRDPGQGSYEQYF. The CDR3, as DNA: TGTGCCAGCAGAGACCCGGGACAGGGTTCCTACGAGCAGTACTTC. V and J are TRBV11-2 and TRBJ2-7; 9 nucleotides align to TRBD1. This CDR3 region has 15 residues. Germline V lookup: CDR1 SGHAT, CDR2 FQNNGV. With V trimmed by 6 bases and J by 1 base, 7 bases remained unmatched.

J is TRBJ1-2 and V is TRBV29-1; TRBD1 aligns across 10 bases. CDR3 length: 14 amino acids. From germline, CDR1 is SQVTM and CDR2 ANQGSEA. The V and J ends lost 7 bases and 4 bases, in that order; junction bases with no gene match: 9. The CDR3 region is CSADRGRSSYGYTF. CDR3 nucleotides: TGCAGCGCTGACAGGGGGCGATCCAGCTATGGCTACACCTTC.

In this sample, this clone turned up once. The V gene is TRBV7-6, the J gene TRBJ1-6, with D unclear. The germline V gene has CDR1 SGHVS and CDR2 FNYEAQ. V lost 0 bases and J lost 4, with 7 bases in between. The CDR3 runs 15 residues. DNA of the CDR3: TGTGCCAGCAGCTTAGCGGACTATTATAATTCACCCCTCCACTTT. It yields the protein CASSLADYYNSPLHF.

The rearrangement links TRBV5-1 to TRBJ2-3, with 9 bases identical to TRBD1. The germline V gene has CDR1 SGHRS and CDR2 YFSETQ. The CDR3 loop spans 16 amino acids. With V trimmed by 3 bases and J by 4 bases, 9 bases remained unmatched. CDR3 protein: CASSSRQGEFSDTQYF. CDR3 in DNA: TGCGCCAGCAGCTCTAGACAGGGGGAATTTTCAGATACGCAGTATTTT.

This chain connects TRBV7-9 to TRBJ2-1; TRBD2 matches 7 bases. Germline V gives CDR1 SEHNR, CDR2 FQNEAQ (reference sequence). The J segment lost 9 bases and the V segment lost 5 bases, leaving 10 bases of the junction unmatched. This CDR3 spans 14 amino acids. This CDR3 is CASSPATSYGEQFF. The CDR3 bases are TGTGCCAGCAGCCCCGCGACTAGCTACGGTGAGCAGTTCTTC.

V gene TRBV6-8 combines with J gene TRBJ1-5; 7 bases align to TRBD1. J was trimmed by 4 bases and V by 5 bases; bases with no gene match: 11. The CDR3 contains 16 residues. Germline CDR1 reads MNHGY; CDR2 reads SAAAGT. This CDR3 is CASSIGTGVWNQPQHF. As DNA, the CDR3 is TGTGCCAGCAGTATAGGTACAGGGGTGTGGAATCAGCCCCAGCATTTT.

The V call is TRBV24-1, the J call TRBJ1-1, with D tentatively TRBD1 (5 bases). CDR1 and CDR2 from the germline V gene are KGHDR and SFDVKD. The CDR3 is 13 residues long. Trimming pared 5 bases from V and 4 bases from J, leaving 10 bases between. CDR3 nucleotides: TGTGCCACCAGTGGCAGGGAGGGCACTGAAGCTTTCTTT. Its translation: CATSGREGTEAFF.

The V and J genes are TRBV10-3 and TRBJ1-5; 10 bases map to TRBD1. The germline gives CDR1 ENHRY, CDR2 SYGVKD. The V gene end was trimmed by 2 bases and the J gene end by 7 bases; junction bases not matched to a gene: 5. The CDR3 spans 15 residues. DNA of the CDR3: TGTGCCATCAGTGAGAAAGGGACAGGGGACCAGCCCCAGCATTTT. It codes for CAISEKGTGDQPQHF.

The chain carries TRBV3-1 (or the pseudogene TRBV3-2) and TRBJ1-1, with 7 bases fitting TRBD1. This CDR3 region has 12 residues. The ends lost 3 bases at V and 7 bases at J; junction bases unmatched: 2. Germline values: CDR1 LGHDT, CDR2 YNNKEL (reference sequence). In nucleotides, the CDR3 is TGTGCCAGCAGCCAGGGACAGCATGAAGCTTTCTTT. It specifies CASSQGQHEAFF.